Presented here are 4 T cell receptor beta chains from one specimen sequenced in a study of blood T cell repertoires in COVID-19. Measured with immunoSEQ multiplex PCR; TCRdb has only the in-frame clones, and not every one. The sample contains some 160,000 clones, around 83% of which appear only once. Sequencing was done on a sample of peripheral blood. The receptors here all came from a human donor in a cohort sampled during active COVID-19.

The chain links TRBV6-2 or TRBV6-3 to TRBJ2-2; 10 bases are shared with TRBD2. CDR3 length: 17 amino acids. With V trimmed by 4 bases and J by 0 bases, 5 bases remained unmatched. Germline CDR1 reads MNHEY; CDR2 reads SVGEGT. The CDR3 is CASSSLAGRANTGELFF. CDR3 sequence (DNA): TGTGCCAGCAGTTCACTAGCGGGAAGAGCGAACACCGGGGAGCTGTTTTTT.

This clone was seen once. The chain joins TRBV3-1 (or the pseudogene TRBV3-2) to TRBJ2-7; the match to TRBD1 covers 11 bases. Germline trimming cut 1 base from V and 9 bases from J; bases unmatched to any gene: 8. Germline lookup yields CDR1 LGHDT and CDR2 YNNKEL (reference sequence). This CDR3 comprises 15 residues. The CDR3 DNA sequence: TGTGCCAGCAGCCAAGGGACAGGGGGCACAAACGGGCAGTACTTC. This translates into CASSQGTGGTNGQYF.

This clone was seen a handful of times. This chain links TRBV5-1 with TRBJ1-1; D unclear. Trimming shortened V by 0 bases and J by 3 bases, and 12 bases separated the two germline ends. This CDR3 is 15 amino acids long. CDR1 and CDR2 (germline): SGHRS, YFSETQ. CDR3 residues: CASSLGHILYTEAFF. In nucleotides, the CDR3 is TGCGCCAGCAGCTTGGGACATATCCTCTACACTGAAGCTTTCTTT.

The rearrangement joins TRBV9 to TRBJ2-2, with a possible D match to TRBD2 (7 bases). The CDR3 spans 15 residues. Germline V gene sequence: CDR1 SGDLS, CDR2 YYNGEE. V lost 0 bases, J lost 4 bases, and 10 bases lay in between. The DNA for the CDR3 is TGTGCCAGCAGCGTAGTTGCGGGGGCCACCGGGGAGCTGTTTTTT. Its protein is CASSVVAGATGELFF.